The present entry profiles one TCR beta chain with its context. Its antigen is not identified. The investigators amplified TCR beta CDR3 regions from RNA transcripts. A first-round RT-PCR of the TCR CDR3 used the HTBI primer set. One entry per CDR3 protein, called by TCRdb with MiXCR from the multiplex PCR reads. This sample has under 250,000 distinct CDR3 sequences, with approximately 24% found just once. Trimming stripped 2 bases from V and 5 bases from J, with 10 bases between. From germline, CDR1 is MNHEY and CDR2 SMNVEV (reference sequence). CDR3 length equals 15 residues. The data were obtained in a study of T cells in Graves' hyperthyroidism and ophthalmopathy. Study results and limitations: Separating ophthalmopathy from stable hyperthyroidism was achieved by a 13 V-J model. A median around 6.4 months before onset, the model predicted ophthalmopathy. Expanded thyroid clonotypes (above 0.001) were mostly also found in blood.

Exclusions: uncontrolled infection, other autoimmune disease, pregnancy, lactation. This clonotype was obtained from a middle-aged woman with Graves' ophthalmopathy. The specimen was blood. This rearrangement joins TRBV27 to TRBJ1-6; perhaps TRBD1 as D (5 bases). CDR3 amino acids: CASSLAQVDNSPLHF. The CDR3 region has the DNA TGTGCCAGCAGTTTAGCACAGGTGGATAATTCACCCCTCCACTTT.